The 22 T cell receptor beta chains below come from one sample, sequenced in a study of vaccination and CD4 T cells after COVID-19. These receptors are not linked to any known antigen. At the Johns Hopkins FTIC core, DNA taken from cultured CD4+ T cells was sequenced by way of the Oncomine TCR Beta short-read assay. A single record per CDR3 protein comes from TCRdb applying MiXCR to the PCR reads. The data show about 12,000 distinct CDR3 sequences, about 65% seen once. Sample treatment: roughly 10-day PBMC culture with coronavirus spike peptide pools or control peptides (ViraFEST assay). What was sequenced was CD4+ T cells from blood, cultured in vitro. The receptors were gathered from a human donor who had recovered from COVID-19.

V gene TRBV24-1 combines with J gene TRBJ2-2, with 9 bases matching TRBD2. Losses at the gene ends were 4 bases for V and 3 bases for J; bases not matched to a gene: 8. The CDR3 is 17 residues long. Germline assignment: CDR1 KGHDR and CDR2 SFDVKD. The DNA of the CDR3 is TGTGCCACCAGTGAAAGAGGACTAGCGTCTGACACCGGGGAGCTGTTTTTT. It specifies CATSERGLASDTGELFF.

This clonotype was counted only a few times. The gene calls are TRBV20-1 and TRBJ2-5, with 8 bases fitting TRBD2. The CDR3 spans 12 residues. Germline CDR1 reads DFQATT; CDR2 reads SNEGSKA (reference sequence). The trim removed 4 bases at V and 5 bases at J, leaving 3 bases unmatched. The chain's CDR3 is CSANSGGETQYF. The CDR3 DNA is TGCAGTGCTAACAGCGGGGGCGAGACCCAGTACTTC.

The rearrangement links TRBV20-1 to TRBJ1-5; 11 bases fit TRBD1. In germline, CDR1 is DFQATT, CDR2 SNEGSKA (reference sequence). J lost 5 bases, V lost 0 bases, and 9 bases had no gene match. CDR3 length: 17 amino acids. The CDR3 protein is CSARDGSGTGGYQPQHF. The CDR3 DNA reads TGCAGTGCTAGAGACGGATCTGGGACAGGGGGATATCAGCCCCAGCATTTT.

The chain is built from TRBV12-3 or TRBV12-4 and TRBJ1-1, with 10 bases identical to TRBD1. The CDR3 is made up of 15 amino acids. After removal of 6 bases from V and 1 base from J, the junction contained 5 bases not matched to a gene. The DNA of the CDR3 is TGTGCCAGCAGACCCGGGACAGGGGCGAACACTGAAGCTTTCTTT. It yields the protein CASRPGTGANTEAFF.

This clonotype has just a few counts. The V call is TRBV7-9, the J call TRBJ1-1, with 11 nucleotides matching TRBD1. The CDR3 is 21 residues long. Trimming took 4 bases from V and 8 from J; bases not matched to a gene: 27. Per germline, CDR1 SEHNR and CDR2 FQNEAQ (reference sequence). The CDR3 DNA sequence: TGTGCCAGCAGCTCACCAACCTCAACAGGACAGGGGGCCCGAACTGGGTTCGAAGCTTTCTTT. This encodes CASSSPTSTGQGARTGFEAFF.

This rearrangement joins TRBV19 to TRBJ2-2; D ambiguous. The CDR3 extends over 13 amino acids. The germline V gene has CDR1 LNHDA and CDR2 SQIVND (reference sequence). V shed 4 bases and J shed 5 bases, with 8 bases lying between them. The chain's CDR3 is CASSNHRTGELFF. CDR3 nucleotides: TGTGCCAGTAGTAATCATCGGACCGGGGAGCTGTTTTTT.

V is TRBV20-1 and J is TRBJ1-6; no reliable D call. The CDR3 runs 16 residues. V lost 6 bases and J lost 0, with 15 bases in between. Germline CDR1 and CDR2: DFQATT and SNEGSKA (reference sequence). Here the CDR3 reads CSAMPTGSSYNSPLHF. As DNA, the CDR3 is TGCAGTGCAATGCCAACGGGAAGCTCCTATAATTCACCCCTCCACTTT.

V usage is TRBV2 and J usage is TRBJ1-3; D is ambiguous. This CDR3 has 12 residues. With 6 bases removed from V and 5 bases from J, the gap between germline ends came to 8 bases. Germline V CDR1 and CDR2: SNHLY, FYNNEI. DNA for the CDR3: TGTGCCAGCAGCGACAATAGAAACACCATATATTTT. Protein product: CASSDNRNTIYF.

This clonotype was picked up a small number of times. The chain has TRBV20-1 and TRBJ1-3; possibly TRBD1 for D (5 bases). The V gene's germline CDR1 is DFQATT and CDR2 SNEGSKA (reference sequence). The CDR3 has 15 residues. V was cut by 0 bases and J by 7 bases, with 16 bases left in between. The chain's CDR3 is CSARDGASLGNTIYF. CDR3 bases: TGCAGTGCTAGAGATGGGGCCAGTCTCGGGAACACCATATATTTT.

The V and J genes are TRBV7-2 and TRBJ1-1; no clear D gene. Germline V gives CDR1 SGHTA, CDR2 FQGNSA. This CDR3 comprises 15 residues. V lost 4 bases, J lost 5 bases, and 17 bases lay in between. The CDR3 nucleotides are TGTGCCAGCAGCTCCCCCCTCGGGGTAGGGACTGAAGCTTTCTTT. Translated: CASSSPLGVGTEAFF.

The gene calls are TRBV7-8 and TRBJ2-7; D possibly uses TRBD1 or TRBD2 (5 bases each). Germline CDR1 reads SGHVS; CDR2 reads FQNEAQ. V lost 5 bases to trimming and J lost 1 base, with 12 bases between them. The CDR3 has 14 residues. Written as DNA, the CDR3 is TGTGCCAGCAGCACCGGGACGGCATCCTACGAGCAGTACTTC. Translating it yields CASSTGTASYEQYF.

This sequence joins TRBV28 and TRBJ1-6, with D possibly matching TRBD1 (6 bases). Germline V gene sequence: CDR1 MDHEN, CDR2 SYDVKM. The CDR3 extends over 14 amino acids. V lost 7 bases to trimming and J lost 7 bases, with 14 bases between them. The CDR3 coding sequence is TGTGCCAGCACGGGGGCATTTTTAAATTCACCCCTCCACTTT. The encoded protein is CASTGAFLNSPLHF.

In this sample, this clonotype turned up once. CDR3 coding DNA: TGTGCCAGCAGGATTCCCGGACAGGGCTACTCTGGGGCCAACGTCCTGACTTTC. It specifies CASRIPGQGYSGANVLTF. The chain has TRBV21-1 and TRBJ2-6; TRBD1 reflects the table's D call only, with no check against the DNA. TRBV21-1 is shown as a pseudogene. CDR3 size: 18 residues.

This clonotype was seen more than once but under ten times. The chain uses TRBV2 and TRBJ1-2, with 8 bases aligning to TRBD1. Germline assignment: CDR1 SNHLY and CDR2 FYNNEI. The CDR3 runs 13 residues. The ends lost 6 bases at V and 5 bases at J; junction bases unmatched: 5. DNA for the CDR3: TGTGCCAGCAGGCTGGACAGGGAGTATGGCTACACCTTC. Translation gives CASRLDREYGYTF.

This clonotype was detected only a few times. The chain joins TRBV5-1 to TRBJ1-1; D gene unclear. CDR3 size: 14 residues. In germline, CDR1 is SGHRS, CDR2 YFSETQ. Between the trimmed V and J ends, which lost 1 base and 4 bases, there was a span of 11 bases. CDR3 loop: CASSLNTSPTEAFF. DNA of the CDR3: TGCGCCAGCAGCTTGAACACCTCTCCCACTGAAGCTTTCTTT. The variable domain in full, with the rest retrieved from reference TRBV5-1 and TRBJ1-1, is KAGVTQTPRYLIKTRGQQVTLSCSPISGHRSVSWYQQTPGQGLQFLFEYFSETQRNKGNFPGRFSGRQFSNSRSEMNVSTLELGDSALYLCASSLNTSPTEAFFGQGTRLTVV.

The chain recombines TRBV25-1 with TRBJ2-4; 8 nucleotides align to TRBD1. The germline V gene encodes CDR1 MGHDK and CDR2 SYGVNS. V lost 5 bases, J lost 7 bases, and 4 bases stayed unmatched. The CDR3 runs to 13 residues. The CDR3, as DNA: TGTGCCAGCAGTAAACAGGGGGTGAACATTCAGTACTTC. This codes for CASSKQGVNIQYF. Variable domain in full (rest from reference TRBV25-1 and TRBJ2-4): EADIYQTPRYLVIGTGKKITLECSQTMGHDKMYWYQQDPGMELHLIHYSYGVNSTEKGDLSSESTVSRIRTEHFPLTLESARPSHTSQYLCASSKQGVNIQYFGAGTRLSVL.

The chain has TRBV7-6 and TRBJ2-3; tentatively, D is TRBD2 (7 bases). The V gene lost 5 bases and the J gene lost 7 bases, with 10 bases spanning the gap. Germline loops: CDR1 SGHVS, CDR2 FNYEAQ. The CDR3 has 12 amino acids. The CDR3 bases are TGTGCCAGCAGCCAGGGGACTAATACGCAGTATTTT. Its protein product is CASSQGTNTQYF.

The CDR3 sequence: CASSPDRNQPQHF. In nucleotides, the CDR3 is TGTGCCAGCTCACCAGACAGAAATCAGCCCCAGCATTTT. The chain links TRBV18 to TRBJ1-5; D may be TRBD1 (5 bases). Germline CDR1 KGHSH, CDR2 LQKENI. This CDR3 has 13 residues. V gave up 2 bases and J gave up 4 bases, with 6 bases separating them.

The gene calls are TRBV20-1 and TRBJ2-3; 7 bases agree with TRBD2. Germline V CDR1 and CDR2: DFQATT, SNEGSKA (reference sequence). This CDR3 contains 13 residues. Trimming took 5 bases from V and 0 from J; bases not matched to a gene: 2. CDR3 sequence (DNA): TGCAGTGCTGGCGGGGGAAGCACAGATACGCAGTATTTT. As protein: CSAGGGSTDTQYF.

The V gene is TRBV11-2, the J gene TRBJ1-2; the match to TRBD1 covers 8 bases. Trimming took 5 bases from V and 6 from J; bases not matched to a gene: 8. Germline-derived CDR1 and CDR2 are SGHAT and FQNNGV. The CDR3 runs to 14 residues. The DNA for the CDR3 is TGTGCCAGCAGCCTGGACAGGGCAGGTGATGGCTACACCTTC. Translated, it gives CASSLDRAGDGYTF.

The chain couples TRBV7-2 to TRBJ1-1; D call uncertain. V lost 0 bases and J 1 base, leaving 6 bases between the germline ends. The CDR3 length is 14 residues. Germline loops: CDR1 SGHTA, CDR2 FQGNSA. CDR3 sequence: CASSLAEANTEAFF. CDR3 DNA sequence: TGTGCCAGCAGCTTAGCCGAGGCGAACACTGAAGCTTTCTTT. Complete variable domain (other parts from reference TRBV7-2 and TRBJ1-1): GAGVSQSPSNKVTEKGKDVELRCDPISGHTALYWYRQSLGQGLEFLIYFQGNSAPDKSGLPSDRFSAERTGGSVSTLTIQRTQQEDSAVYLCASSLAEANTEAFFGQGTRLTVV.

The chain carries TRBV20-1 and TRBJ2-5; 7 positions agree with TRBD2. The V and J ends lost 1 base and 0 bases, in that order; junction bases with no gene match: 5. The CDR3 is 15 amino acids. The germline gives CDR1 DFQATT, CDR2 SNEGSKA (reference sequence). As DNA, the CDR3 is TGCAGTGCTAGAGGTCAGGGAGGGTACCAAGAGACCCAGTACTTC. Encoded protein: CSARGQGGYQETQYF.